The clone carrying this T cell receptor beta chain was counted only a few times. The antigen remains undetermined. Trimming removed 6 bases from V and 8 bases from J; junction bases left unmatched: 7. The CDR3 totals 13 residues. Germline assignment: CDR1 MDHEN and CDR2 SYDVKM. The sequenced template was cDNA made from the entire isolated RNA. Clones were read by immunoSEQ multiplex PCR, and TCRdb kept only the in-frame ones, dropping some. The sample lists a few hundred thousand clones; more than 13% were seen once. Around 100 mL of blood, on average, came from one heparinised draw per donor. Naive, central memory, regulatory and stem cell-like memory cells within the CD4+ compartment were sorted using CD45RO/CCR7/CD25/CD127/CD95/CD27. The data were obtained in a study of beta chain features in type 1 diabetes. The wider study: Patients did not differ from healthy donors in age, gender or cell yield.

Study findings and constraints: Type 1 diabetes patients showed a moderate but significant shortening of TCRB CDR3s in all four CD4+ subsets. Within the patient group, naive, central memory and Treg TCRB repertoires appeared more similar to each other than within healthy donors.

This sequence was found in a man aged 25 to 40 with type 1 diabetes. The chain has TRBV28 and TRBJ2-1; 7 nucleotides match TRBD2. Sequenced input: naive CD4+ T cells from blood. The CDR3 DNA reads TGTGCCAGCAGGAAGACTAGCCGTGATGAGCAGTTCTTC. This translates into CASRKTSRDEQFF.